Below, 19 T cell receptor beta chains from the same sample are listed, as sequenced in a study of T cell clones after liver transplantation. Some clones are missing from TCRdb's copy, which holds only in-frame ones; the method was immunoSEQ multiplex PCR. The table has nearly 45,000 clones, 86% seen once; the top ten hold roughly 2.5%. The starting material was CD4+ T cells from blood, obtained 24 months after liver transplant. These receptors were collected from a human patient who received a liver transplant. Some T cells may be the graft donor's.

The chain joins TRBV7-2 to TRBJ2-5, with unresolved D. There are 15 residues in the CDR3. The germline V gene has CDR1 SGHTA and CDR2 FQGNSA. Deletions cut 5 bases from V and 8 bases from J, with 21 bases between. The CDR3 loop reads CASSPELGRRETQYF. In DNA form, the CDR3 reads TGTGCCAGCAGCCCTGAGTTGGGCAGAAGAGAAACCCAGTACTTC.

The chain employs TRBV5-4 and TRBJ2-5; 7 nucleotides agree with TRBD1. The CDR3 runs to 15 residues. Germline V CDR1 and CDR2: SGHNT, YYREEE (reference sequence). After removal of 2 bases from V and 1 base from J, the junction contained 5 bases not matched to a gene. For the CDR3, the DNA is TGTGCCAGCAGCTTCTCGACAGGGCCCCAAGAGACCCAGTACTTC. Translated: CASSFSTGPQETQYF.

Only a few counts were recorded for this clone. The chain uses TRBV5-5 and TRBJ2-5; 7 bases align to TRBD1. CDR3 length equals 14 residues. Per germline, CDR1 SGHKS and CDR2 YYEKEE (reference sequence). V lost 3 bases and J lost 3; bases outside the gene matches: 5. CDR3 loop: CASSWGQLKETQYF. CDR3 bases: TGTGCCAGCAGCTGGGGACAGCTAAAAGAGACCCAGTACTTC.

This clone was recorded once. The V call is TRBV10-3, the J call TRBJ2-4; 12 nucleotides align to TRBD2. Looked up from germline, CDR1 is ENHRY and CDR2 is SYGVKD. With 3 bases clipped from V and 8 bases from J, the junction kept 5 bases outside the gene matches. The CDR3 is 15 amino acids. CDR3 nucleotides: TGTGCCATCAGTGACCCTAGCGGGAGGGGAGACATTCAGTACTTC. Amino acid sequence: CAISDPSGRGDIQYF.

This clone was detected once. CDR3 region: CASDGGYTGELFF. The CDR3 DNA reads as TGTGCCAGTGATGGGGGGTACACCGGGGAGCTGTTTTTT. The rearrangement links TRBV19 to TRBJ2-2, with D possibly matching TRBD2 (6 bases). The CDR3 has 13 amino acids. V was shortened by 8 bases and J by 3 bases, with 10 bases between the two germline ends. Germline CDR1 LNHDA, CDR2 SQIVND (reference sequence).

CDR3 sequence reads: CASSSGTHYNEQFF. CDR3 in DNA: TGCGCCAGCAGCTCAGGGACTCACTACAATGAGCAGTTCTTC. The V gene is TRBV5-1, the J gene TRBJ2-1; possibly TRBD2 for D (6 bases). This CDR3 has 14 residues. Germline CDR1 is SGHRS and CDR2 is YFSETQ. The V gene lost 3 bases and the J gene lost 3 bases, with 10 bases spanning the gap.

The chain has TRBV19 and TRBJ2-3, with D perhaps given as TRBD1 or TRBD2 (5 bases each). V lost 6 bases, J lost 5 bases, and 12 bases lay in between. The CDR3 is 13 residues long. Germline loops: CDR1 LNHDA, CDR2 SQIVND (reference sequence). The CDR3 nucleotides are TGTGCCAGTAGAGAGGGGTATGGAGATACGCAGTATTTT. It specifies CASREGYGDTQYF.

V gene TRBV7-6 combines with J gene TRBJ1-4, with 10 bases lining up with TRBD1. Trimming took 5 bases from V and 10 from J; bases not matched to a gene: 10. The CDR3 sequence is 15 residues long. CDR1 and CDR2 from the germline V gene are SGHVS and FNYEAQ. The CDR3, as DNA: TGTGCCAGCAGCACCTCCGGGACAGGGGAAGGAAAACTGTTTTTT. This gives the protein CASSTSGTGEGKLFF.

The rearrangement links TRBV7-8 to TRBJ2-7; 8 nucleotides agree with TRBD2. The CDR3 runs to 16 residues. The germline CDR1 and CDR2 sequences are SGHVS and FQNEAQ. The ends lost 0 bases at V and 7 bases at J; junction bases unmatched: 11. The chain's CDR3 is CASSLAQRERVGEQYF. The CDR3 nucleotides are TGTGCCAGCAGCTTAGCTCAGCGGGAGAGGGTAGGAGAGCAGTACTTC.

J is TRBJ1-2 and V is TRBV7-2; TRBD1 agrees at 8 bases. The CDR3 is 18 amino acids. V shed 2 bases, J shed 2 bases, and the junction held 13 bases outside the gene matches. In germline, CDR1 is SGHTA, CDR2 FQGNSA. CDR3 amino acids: CASSLYVGQELSNYGYTF. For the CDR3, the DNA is TGTGCCAGCAGCTTATACGTGGGACAGGAGCTTAGCAACTATGGCTACACCTTC.

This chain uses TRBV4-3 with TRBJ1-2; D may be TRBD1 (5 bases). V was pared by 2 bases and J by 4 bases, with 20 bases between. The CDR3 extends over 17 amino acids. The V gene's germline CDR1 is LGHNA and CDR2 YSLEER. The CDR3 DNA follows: TGCGCCAGCAGCCAAACCAGCCTACAGGTTCGAATCTATGGCTACACCTTC. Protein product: CASSQTSLQVRIYGYTF.

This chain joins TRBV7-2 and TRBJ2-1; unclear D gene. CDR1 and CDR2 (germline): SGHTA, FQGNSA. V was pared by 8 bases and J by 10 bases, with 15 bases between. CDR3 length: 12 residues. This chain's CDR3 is CASGFSVYEQFF. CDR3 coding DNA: TGTGCCAGCGGTTTCAGTGTTTACGAGCAGTTCTTC.

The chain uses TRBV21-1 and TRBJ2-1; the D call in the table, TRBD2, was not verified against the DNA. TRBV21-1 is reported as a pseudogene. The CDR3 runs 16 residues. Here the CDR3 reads CASSKVLAGGPLNKFF. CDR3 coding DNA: TGTGCCAGCAGCAAAGTATTAGCGGGAGGGCCTCTTAATAAGTTCTTC.

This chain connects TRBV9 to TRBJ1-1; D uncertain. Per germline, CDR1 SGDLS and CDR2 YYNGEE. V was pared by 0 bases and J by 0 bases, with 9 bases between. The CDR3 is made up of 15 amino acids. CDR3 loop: CASSVVDFMNTEAFF. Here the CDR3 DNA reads TGTGCCAGCAGCGTAGTTGATTTCATGAACACTGAAGCTTTCTTT.

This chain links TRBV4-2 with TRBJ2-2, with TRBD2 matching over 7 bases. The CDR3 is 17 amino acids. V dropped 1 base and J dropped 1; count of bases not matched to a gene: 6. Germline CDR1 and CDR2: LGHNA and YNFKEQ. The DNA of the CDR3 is TGTGCCAGCAGCCAAGTCGCCACTAGCGTGAACACCGGGGAGCTGTTTTTT. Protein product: CASSQVATSVNTGELFF.

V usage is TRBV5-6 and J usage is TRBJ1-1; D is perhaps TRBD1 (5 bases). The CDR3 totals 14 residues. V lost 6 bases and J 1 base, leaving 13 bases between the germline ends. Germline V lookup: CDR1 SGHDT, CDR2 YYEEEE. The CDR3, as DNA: TGTGCCAGCAATAGGGGAATCGGGAACACTGAAGCTTTCTTT. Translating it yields CASNRGIGNTEAFF.

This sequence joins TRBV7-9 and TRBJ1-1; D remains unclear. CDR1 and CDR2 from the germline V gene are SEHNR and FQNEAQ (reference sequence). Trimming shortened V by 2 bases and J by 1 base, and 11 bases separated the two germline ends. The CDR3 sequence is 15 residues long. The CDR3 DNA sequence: TGTGCCAGCAGCTTAAATGGATCACCGAACACTGAAGCTTTCTTT. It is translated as CASSLNGSPNTEAFF.

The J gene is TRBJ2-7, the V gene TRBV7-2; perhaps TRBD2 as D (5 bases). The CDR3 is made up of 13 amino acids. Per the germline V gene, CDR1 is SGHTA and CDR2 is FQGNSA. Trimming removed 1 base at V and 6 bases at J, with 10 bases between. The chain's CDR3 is CASSLDGVREQYF. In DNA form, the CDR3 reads TGTGCCAGCAGCTTAGACGGGGTGCGCGAGCAGTACTTC.

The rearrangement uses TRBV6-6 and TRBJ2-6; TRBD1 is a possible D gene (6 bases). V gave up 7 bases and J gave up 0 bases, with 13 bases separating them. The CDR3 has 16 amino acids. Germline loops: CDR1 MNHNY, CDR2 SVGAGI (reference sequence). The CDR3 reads CASNLDRSSGANVLTF. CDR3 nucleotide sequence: TGTGCCAGCAACCTAGACAGGAGCTCTGGGGCCAACGTCCTGACTTTC.